The subject of this entry is one TCR beta chain. This CDR3 has 16 residues. Deletions cut 4 bases from V and 5 bases from J, with 20 bases between. Germline V gene lookup returns CDR1 SGHDT and CDR2 YYEEEE. A TCRbeta library incorporating unique molecular identifiers was prepared. TCRdb re-analysed the PCR reads in MiXCR, keeping a single row per CDR3 protein. Seen here are roughly 500,000 distinct CDR3 sequences, 30% to 35% observed once, and the top ten hold around 2.5%. This sample is drawn from a study of T-cell reconstitution after alpha-beta-depleted transplantation in children. Source: PBMCs from the stem cell graft donor, taken from the stem cell graft. This chain uses TRBV5-6 with TRBJ2-3; weak D call: TRBD2 (6 bases). The TCR was taken from a human donor who donated a stem cell graft to a child with aplastic anemia. DNA of the CDR3: TGTGCCAGCAGCCGTCTTGCCGGGAGTGGAGGAGATACGCAGTATTTT. This encodes CASSRLAGSGGDTQYF.